A selection of T cell receptor beta chains follows, all from one sample in a study of T cells in Graves' hyperthyroidism and ophthalmopathy. TCRdb ran MiXCR on the multiplex PCR reads and lists one entry per CDR3 protein. The repertoire consists of about 480,000 distinct CDR3 sequences, with 13% to 15% occurring once and the leading ten covering less than 20%. What was sequenced was blood. The receptors were sampled from a woman aged 18-29 years with Graves' hyperthyroidism. Each CDR3 is given with its conserved first and last residue. A D gene is named only where the DNA matches it firmly. Only some rows state a clone size, as once, few, many or a class for expanded clones.

J: TRBJ2-5
size: once
D: -
V: TRBV2
DNA: TGTGCCAGCAGTGAATTAGGGGGACGTGGGGAGACCCAGTACTTC
CDR3: CASSELGGRGETQYF

J: TRBJ2-1
size: -
D: -
V: TRBV7-7
DNA: TGTGCTAGCAGCCTAAGCGCCTTTAACAATGAGCAGTTCTTC
CDR3: CASSLSAFNNEQFF

J: TRBJ1-2
size: many
D: TRBD1
V: TRBV20-1
DNA: TGCAGTGCTCTAACTGGACAGGGGGGGTGGAACTATGGCTACACCTTC
CDR3: CSALTGQGGWNYGYTF

J: TRBJ1-6
size: few
D: -
V: TRBV12-3/TRBV12-4
DNA: TGTGCCAGCAGTCTAACGACAGATAATTCACCCCTCCACTTT
CDR3: CASSLTTDNSPLHF

J: TRBJ2-1
size: -
D: -
V: TRBV7-9
DNA: TGTGCCAGCAGCTTAGCGCGGCAGGGTCTCTCCTACAATGAGCAGTTCTTC
CDR3: CASSLARQGLSYNEQFF

J: TRBJ1-5
size: many
D: -
V: TRBV11-2
DNA: TGTGCCAGCAGCTTAGTCGTTTCCAACAGGGTGGGCAATCAGCCCCAGCATTTT
CDR3: CASSLVVSNRVGNQPQHF

J: TRBJ1-1
size: -
D: -
V: TRBV10-1
DNA: TGCGCCAGCAGTGAGTCGGGGGCGCGGAACACTGAAGCTTTCTTT
CDR3: CASSESGARNTEAFF

J: TRBJ1-2
size: -
D: TRBD1
V: TRBV25-1
DNA: TGTGCCAGCGGGGGACAGGTCTATGGCTACACCTTC
CDR3: CASGGQVYGYTF

J: TRBJ1-2
size: many
D: -
V: TRBV10-3
DNA: TGTGCCATCAGTGAGCTGACACAACTTGACGGCTACACCTTC
CDR3: CAISELTQLDGYTF

J: TRBJ1-1
size: -
D: -
V: TRBV30
DNA: TGTGCCGGGACACCCAACACTGAAGCTTTCTTT
CDR3: CAGTPNTEAFF

J: TRBJ2-3
size: few
D: TRBD1
V: TRBV6-1
DNA: TGTGCCAGCAGCCTCGGGACAGCGAGAGATACGCAGTATTTT
CDR3: CASSLGTARDTQYF

J: TRBJ1-6
size: -
D: -
V: TRBV11-3
DNA: TGTGCCAGCAGCTCCGGACACGAAAACTTGTTCCTCCACTTT
CDR3: CASSSGHENLFLHF

J: TRBJ2-2
size: many
D: -
V: TRBV7-3
DNA: TGTGCCAGCAGCACCAACAGGGATAGCACCGGGGAGCTGTTTTTT
CDR3: CASSTNRDSTGELFF

J: TRBJ1-5
size: many
D: -
V: TRBV12-5
DNA: TGTGCTAGTGGTTTGCGTATGGGGGCCCGCAATAGCAATCAGCCCCAGCATTTT
CDR3: CASGLRMGARNSNQPQHF

J: TRBJ1-3
size: few
D: -
V: TRBV9
DNA: TGTGCCAGCAGCGCCCGTCTCTCTGGAAACACCATATATTTT
CDR3: CASSARLSGNTIYF

J: TRBJ2-3
size: many
D: TRBD1
V: TRBV6-1
DNA: TGTGCCAGCAGTGGGACAGGTATCGGCACAGATACGCAGTATTTT
CDR3: CASSGTGIGTDTQYF

J: TRBJ1-6
size: many
D: -
V: TRBV27
DNA: TGTGCCAGTATGCTGGCCCCAACAGACTATAATTCACCCCTCCACTTT
CDR3: CASMLAPTDYNSPLHF

J: TRBJ2-3
size: many
D: TRBD2
V: TRBV20-1
DNA: TGCAGTGCTAGCGGGACTAGCGGGAGGTCGCAGTATTTT
CDR3: CSASGTSGRSQYF

J: TRBJ2-1
size: few
D: TRBD2
V: TRBV20-1
DNA: TGCAGTGCGACCTGGGGTAGCGGGAGCTATGAGCAGTTCTTC
CDR3: CSATWGSGSYEQFF

J: TRBJ1-4
size: many
D: TRBD1
V: TRBV19
DNA: TGTGCCAGTAGGCTACAGGGGACCGATGAAAAACTGTTTTTT
CDR3: CASRLQGTDEKLFF

J: TRBJ2-3
size: many
D: TRBD2
V: TRBV24-1
DNA: TGTGCCACCAGTGATTTGCAAACTAGCGGGAGGTCAACAGATACGCAGTATTTT
CDR3: CATSDLQTSGRSTDTQYF

J: TRBJ2-1
size: many
D: TRBD2
V: TRBV7-3
DNA: TGTGCCAGCAGCCCACGGACTAGCGGGTTAAATGAGCAGTTCTTC
CDR3: CASSPRTSGLNEQFF

J: TRBJ2-5
size: many
D: -
V: TRBV2
DNA: TGTGCCAGCAGTGACAGGTGGGGTCAAGAGACCCAGTACTTC
CDR3: CASSDRWGQETQYF

J: TRBJ1-1
size: -
D: -
V: TRBV9
DNA: TGTGCCAGCAGCTCCGCCGGGGGACAAAACACTGAAGCTTTCTTT
CDR3: CASSSAGGQNTEAFF

J: TRBJ1-6
size: many
D: TRBD1
V: TRBV12-3/TRBV12-4
DNA: TGTGCCAGCAGTCCGGACAGGGGACAATCACCCCTCCACTTT
CDR3: CASSPDRGQSPLHF

J: TRBJ2-5
size: many
D: TRBD2
V: TRBV12-3/TRBV12-4
DNA: TGTGCCAGCAGTTCTCTCTTAGGAGCGGGGGCACAAGAGACCCAGTACTTC
CDR3: CASSSLLGAGAQETQYF

J: TRBJ2-2
size: -
D: TRBD2
V: TRBV29-1
DNA: TGCAGCGTTGAGTCCGGGGGGGACACCGGGGAGCTGTTTTTT
CDR3: CSVESGGDTGELFF

J: TRBJ2-1
size: few
D: -
V: TRBV10-1
DNA: TGCGCCAGCAGTGAGTCGCTCAGGTACCGCTCCTACAATGAGCAGTTCTTC
CDR3: CASSESLRYRSYNEQFF

J: TRBJ1-2
size: many
D: -
V: TRBV5-1
DNA: TGCGCCAGCAGCTTGGACCAGGGAGGCTATGGCTACACCTTC
CDR3: CASSLDQGGYGYTF

J: TRBJ1-2
size: many
D: -
V: TRBV27
DNA: TGTGCCAGCACCACGAGGCAGGGAACCTATGGCTACACCTTC
CDR3: CASTTRQGTYGYTF

J: TRBJ2-2
size: few
D: -
V: TRBV7-9
DNA: TGTGCCAGCAGCTTCGACAGTCTTAGGACCGGGGAGCTGTTTTTT
CDR3: CASSFDSLRTGELFF

J: TRBJ1-2
size: many
D: -
V: TRBV6-1
DNA: TGTGCCAGCATCGGTGAGGGATCCAACTATGGCTACACCTTC
CDR3: CASIGEGSNYGYTF

J: TRBJ2-2
size: few
D: TRBD2
V: TRBV5-1
DNA: TGCGCCAGCAGCTTGGCGTGGGAGGGGACCGGGGAGCTGTTTTTT
CDR3: CASSLAWEGTGELFF

J: TRBJ2-5
size: many
D: -
V: TRBV30
DNA: TGTGCCTGGAGTTCCCGGGCTGAGAACGGAGAGACCCAGTACTTC
CDR3: CAWSSRAENGETQYF

J: TRBJ2-7
size: -
D: -
V: TRBV30
DNA: TGTGCCTGGATGGGGGCCCCGGGATCCCTCTACGAGCAGTACTTC
CDR3: CAWMGAPGSLYEQYF

J: TRBJ2-3
size: many
D: -
V: TRBV12-3/TRBV12-4
DNA: TGTGCCAGCAGTTTCGGGCTAGTAACAGATACGCAGTATTTT
CDR3: CASSFGLVTDTQYF

J: TRBJ1-2
size: many
D: -
V: TRBV12-3/TRBV12-4
DNA: TGTGCCAGCAAACCTCAAACTAACTATGGCTACACCTTC
CDR3: CASKPQTNYGYTF

J: TRBJ1-2
size: many
D: -
V: TRBV3-1
DNA: TGTGCCAGCAGCCAAGATCCCAGGGTCGGTGGCTACACCTTC
CDR3: CASSQDPRVGGYTF

J: TRBJ2-3
size: -
D: -
V: TRBV12-3/TRBV12-4
DNA: TGTGCCAGCAGTAAGGGACATGCAGATACGCAGTATTTT
CDR3: CASSKGHADTQYF

J: TRBJ2-7
size: few
D: TRBD1
V: TRBV13
DNA: TGTGCCAGCAGGCGACAGGGCTACGAGCAGTACTTC
CDR3: CASRRQGYEQYF

J: TRBJ1-1
size: many
D: -
V: TRBV29-1
DNA: TGCAGCGAACGCCCCCCAGGGAACAACACTGAAGCTTTCTTT
CDR3: CSERPPGNNTEAFF

J: TRBJ1-1
size: many
D: -
V: TRBV12-3/TRBV12-4
DNA: TGTGCCAGCACCGTAGGGTACACTGAAGCTTTCTTT
CDR3: CASTVGYTEAFF

J: TRBJ2-4
size: many
D: -
V: TRBV30
DNA: TGTGCCTGGCGTGTGGCGGGACAAAACATTCAGTACTTC
CDR3: CAWRVAGQNIQYF

J: TRBJ1-2
size: many
D: -
V: TRBV3-1
DNA: TGTGCCAGCAGCCAGTACAGGGCGCTCTATGGCTACACCTTC
CDR3: CASSQYRALYGYTF

J: TRBJ2-3
size: many
D: TRBD2
V: TRBV30
DNA: TGTGCCTGGAGTCCGAGCGGGAGTTCGGCAGATACGCAGTATTTT
CDR3: CAWSPSGSSADTQYF

J: TRBJ2-2
size: -
D: TRBD1
V: TRBV2
DNA: TGTACCAGCAGAGGACAGGGGGGCAACACCGGGGAGCTGCTTTTT
CDR3: CTSRGQGGNTGELLF

J: TRBJ2-1
size: many
D: TRBD2
V: TRBV15
DNA: TGTGCCACCAGCAGAGAGGCGAAGTTTAGCGGGAGGGCGATTGAGCAGTTCTTC
CDR3: CATSREAKFSGRAIEQFF

J: TRBJ2-7
size: many
D: -
V: TRBV7-3
DNA: TGTGCCAGCAGCTTAGCCCCGGCTAGCTCCGAGCAGTACTTC
CDR3: CASSLAPASSEQYF

J: TRBJ2-2
size: many
D: TRBD2
V: TRBV10-3
DNA: TGTGCCATCAGTGGGCCGGGACTAGCGGGAGTTTTTGGCGCCGGGGAGCTGTTTTTT
CDR3: CAISGPGLAGVFGAGELFF

J: TRBJ1-1
size: many
D: TRBD1
V: TRBV27
DNA: TGTGCCAGCAGTTTCTCACAGGGGAGAGCTTTCTTT
CDR3: CASSFSQGRAFF

J: TRBJ1-1
size: few
D: -
V: TRBV24-1
DNA: TGTGCCACCAGTGAGGCGGGGGGAAACACTGGAGCTTTCTTT
CDR3: CATSEAGGNTGAFF

J: TRBJ2-4
size: many
D: -
V: TRBV2
DNA: TGTGCCAGCGGTCGGAGTAGCGGCAAAAACATTCAGTACTTC
CDR3: CASGRSSGKNIQYF

J: TRBJ2-5
size: many
D: -
V: TRBV20-1
DNA: TGCAGTGCTAGAGTCTTGATGAGTCAAGAGACCCAGTACTTC
CDR3: CSARVLMSQETQYF

J: TRBJ1-1
size: few
D: -
V: TRBV30
DNA: TGTGCCTGGAGTGTAGATGTGGTCCCGAACACTGAAGCTTTCTTT
CDR3: CAWSVDVVPNTEAFF

J: TRBJ2-1
size: many
D: TRBD2
V: TRBV7-2
DNA: TGTGCCAGCAGCACAAGACTAGCGGGCCTCAAGTACAATGAGCAGTTCTTC
CDR3: CASSTRLAGLKYNEQFF

J: TRBJ1-1
size: few
D: TRBD1
V: TRBV6-2/TRBV6-3
DNA: TGTGCCAGCGGCGACCTGTACGGGACAGGAGAGAACACTGAAGCTTTCTTT
CDR3: CASGDLYGTGENTEAFF

J: TRBJ1-2
size: -
D: -
V: TRBV20-1
DNA: TGCAGTGCTCCGGACACCCTAAACGGCTACACCTTC
CDR3: CSAPDTLNGYTF

J: TRBJ1-1
size: many
D: TRBD1
V: TRBV12-3/TRBV12-4
DNA: TGTGCCAGCAGTGCACCCCTGGGGCAGGGGGTTTGGAACACTGAAGCTTTCTTT
CDR3: CASSAPLGQGVWNTEAFF

J: TRBJ1-5
size: few
D: -
V: TRBV6-5
DNA: TGTGCCAGCAGTTACGCAGGGGAAGGCAATCAGCCCCAGCATTTT
CDR3: CASSYAGEGNQPQHF

J: TRBJ2-2
size: -
D: TRBD1
V: TRBV10-1
DNA: TGCGCCAGCGGGGACAGGGAAGGCGGGGAGCTGTTTTTT
CDR3: CASGDREGGELFF